This TCR beta chain was captured by sequencing in a study of post-analysis software for immune sequencing data. Study outcomes and limitations: Relative to controls, patients with multiple sclerosis showed significantly lower normalized Chao1 diversity. With TRBV5-6, TRBV5-1 and TRBV20-1 included, about 5 TRBV segments were more frequent in patients than in controls.

This clonotype was recorded a few times. Its antigen remains unknown. There are 13 residues in the CDR3. The V end lost 5 bases, the J end lost 5 bases, and 13 bases lay between the germline ends. Germline CDR1 and CDR2: SEHNR and FQNEAQ (reference sequence). Unique molecular identifiers had been added to the TCR beta cDNA libraries. TCRdb called the PCR reads again in MiXCR, with one record for every CDR3 protein. The data show about 570,000 distinct CDR3 sequences, under 40% seen once. The V gene is TRBV7-9, the J gene TRBJ2-7; D is perhaps TRBD2 (5 bases). The sequencing sample was made of blood. The sequence came from a girl aged 2 to 17 with multiple sclerosis. The CDR3 DNA reads as TGTGCCAGCAGCATAGGACTCGACGACGAGCAGTACTTC. Encoded protein: CASSIGLDDEQYF.